The TCR beta chain under discussion was sequenced for a study of CD8+CD57+ T cells in acquired aplastic anemia (dated by TCRdb to the late 2010s). For the wider study: DNA extracted from sorted CD4+ and CD8+ cells had a mean of about 3.3 ug, with a range of roughly 0.17 to 27.4 ug. CD8+CD57+ expansion was defined as a frequency above the mean frequency observed in healthy subjects.

CDR1 and CDR2, per the germline V gene (reference sequence), are MNHEY and SMNVEV. V is reduced by 6 bases and J by 5 bases, leaving a spacing of 7 bases between them. Inclusive of the bounding cysteine and phenylalanine, the CDR3 is 11 residues long. Only CDR3 DNA is held: 33 bases, read in frame from base 1. Flow cytometry had shown CD8+CD57+ cell expansion in the patients selected for sequencing. All patients had severe acquired aplastic anemia diagnosed by International Study of Aplastic Anemia and Agranulocytosis and Camitta criteria. At the time blood was sampled, none of the patients had received any therapy. TCR repertoires of sorted CD4+ and CD8+ blood T cells from severe aplastic anemia patients and healthy subjects were deep-sequenced in the study. Patients were enrolled under clinicaltrials.gov protocols 00001620, 01623167, 00001397, 00071045, 00081523 and 00961064 in the USA. Ficoll-Paque density gradient centrifugation was used to isolate peripheral blood mononuclear cells. Before DNA extraction, CD4+ and CD8+ T cells were sorted with FACS or magnetic beads.

TCR beta VDJ combination and CDR3 sequence profiling used genomic DNA as the template. An Illumina HiSeq 2000 was the platform used for TCR repertoire sequencing. The paper's data handling went like this. TRBV/TRBJ rearrangement plots, CDR3 size and DJ length profiles, and Simpson's diversity index were used to evaluate the repertoires. The immunodominant clone was defined as the most abundant DNA sequence in deep sequencing data. CDR3 amino acid sequences were checked for sharing across subjects and were also compared against the VDJdb database and published repertoires. TCRdb ran its own pipeline on the public reads, namely fastp trimming at Q25 and MiXCR clone calling, and kept in-frame beta chains. One record per CDR3 amino acid sequence lists the most common genes and DNA. The V and J calls shown here were made by TCRdb, not taken from the authors' results. In this sample the table shows 170,000 or so distinct CDR3 sequences, around half of which occur a single time. Clones ranked in the top ten supply over 25% of the sample.

The full study reports these points: Roughly 30 CD8+ CDR3 sequences were found to be shared between patients and controls, but these sequences appeared to be highly expressed in patients and within the immunodominant clones of the patients. No significant difference in CD8+ Simpson's diversity was found between patients and healthy controls (P=0.060).

As concerns this clonotype: Its cognate antigen has yet to be identified. No much larger clone is present one base from it, and per-base qualities are unavailable.

The chain was built from TRBV27 and TRBJ1-1; the D gene is not confidently resolved. Sequenced material: sorted CD4+, CD8+, or CD8+CD57+ T cells (not recorded which) from PBMCs. The receptor comes from a human donor with aplastic anemia. This receptor has the CDR3 CASRTRTEAFF. The DNA reads TGTGCCAGCAGGACCAGAACTGAAGCTTTCTTT.